This TCR beta chain was recorded in a study of blood T cell repertoires in COVID-19. Whole-study context: Donors in the United States, Italy and Spain gave samples during acute or convalescent COVID-19. PBMCs, B-cell-depleted T cells, or T cells provided the cDNA or gDNA that made up the material.

The CDR3 has 13 amino acids. V shed 2 bases and J shed 4 bases, with 9 bases lying between them. Germline V gene data show CDR1 as SGHNT and CDR2 as YYREEE (reference sequence). Authors' analysis steps: Reference gene primer amplification gave estimated nucleated cell counts. Using immunoSEQ multiplex PCR, the repertoire was profiled, and TCRdb retains in-frame clones only, with some absent. V, J and clone size derive from that table, while D and trimming were established from the DNA sequence. This table holds about 150,000 clones, 78% found once. The clonotype was recovered from an elderly man with acute or convalescent COVID-19. Input material: peripheral blood. The rearrangement links TRBV5-4 to TRBJ1-2; D is possibly TRBD1 (6 bases). The CDR3, as DNA: TGTGCCAGCAGCTTTACAGGGCGCTATGGCTACACCTTC. It specifies CASSFTGRYGYTF.